This T cell receptor beta chain was retrieved from a study of blood T cell repertoires in COVID-19. Ages ranged from about 18 to 89 years, with residence in 20 to 30 US areas. Participants reported their clinical history, and cohort assignment relied on those reports. Trimming left V 1 base short and J 4 bases short, with 7 bases between. The germline V gene encodes CDR1 SGHVS and CDR2 FQNEAQ. This CDR3 comprises 14 residues. Per the original methods: Amplifying reference gene primers gave estimates of nucleated cell counts. Only in-frame clones appear in the TCRdb table, and some are missing; sequencing was by immunoSEQ multiplex PCR. For V, J and clone size, that table is used; D and trimming come from the DNA. The table has around 280,000 clones, around 90% seen once.

The chain recombines TRBV7-8 with TRBJ1-4, with a weak D call TRBD1 (6 bases). The clonotype comes from a woman aged 18-29 years with acute COVID-19. Sequenced material: PBMCs or T cells enriched from blood (not recorded which). The CDR3 sequence: CASSLGRGNEKLFF. The CDR3 DNA sequence: TGTGCCAGCAGCTTAGGCAGGGGTAATGAAAAACTGTTTTTT.